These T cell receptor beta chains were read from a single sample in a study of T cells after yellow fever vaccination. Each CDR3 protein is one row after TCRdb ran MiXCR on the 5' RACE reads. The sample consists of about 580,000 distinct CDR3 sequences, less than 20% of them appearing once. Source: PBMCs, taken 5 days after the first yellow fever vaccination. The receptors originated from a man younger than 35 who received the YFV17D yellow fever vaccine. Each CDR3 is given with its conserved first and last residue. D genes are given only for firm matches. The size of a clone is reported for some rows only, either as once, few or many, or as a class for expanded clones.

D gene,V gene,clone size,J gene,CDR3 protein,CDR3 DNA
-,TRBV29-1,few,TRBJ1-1,CSVVGSRRHTEAFF,TGCAGCGTTGTCGGGAGCAGGCGGCACACTGAAGCTTTCTTT
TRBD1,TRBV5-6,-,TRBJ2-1,CASSFIDRANNEQFF,TGTGCCAGCAGCTTCATAGACAGGGCAAACAATGAGCAGTTCTTC
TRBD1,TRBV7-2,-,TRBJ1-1,CASSRQGALMNTEAFF,TGTGCCAGCAGCCGACAGGGGGCGCTTATGAACACTGAAGCTTTCTTT
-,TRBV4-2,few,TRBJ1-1,CASSQSQGLAFF,TGTGCCAGCAGCCAAAGCCAGGGGCTCGCTTTCTTT
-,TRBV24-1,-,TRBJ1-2,CATSDPDRRELHYTF,TGTGCCACCAGTGACCCCGACAGGCGGGAGCTCCACTACACCTTC
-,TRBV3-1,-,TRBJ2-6,CASSSSEVRGANVLTF,TGTGCCAGCAGCTCGTCCGAGGTGAGAGGGGCCAACGTCCTGACTTTC
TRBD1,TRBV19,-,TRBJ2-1,CASSITKGALNEQFF,TGTGCCAGTAGTATTACTAAGGGGGCGCTTAATGAGCAGTTCTTC
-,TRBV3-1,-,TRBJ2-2,CATSQGPWRAGELFF,TGTGCCACCAGCCAAGGGCCCTGGCGGGCCGGGGAGCTGTTTTTT
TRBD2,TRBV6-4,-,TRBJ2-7,CASSRRPVQRDYPTYEQYF,TGTGCCAGCAGTCGCAGACCAGTCCAGAGGGACTATCCCACCTACGAGCAGTACTTC
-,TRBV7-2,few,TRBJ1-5,CASSLGDGSNQPQHF,TGTGCCAGCAGCTTAGGGGACGGTAGCAATCAGCCCCAGCATTTT
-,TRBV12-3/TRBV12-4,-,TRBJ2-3,CASSRDGRDTQYF,TGTGCCAGCAGTCGGGACGGAAGGGATACGCAGTATTTT
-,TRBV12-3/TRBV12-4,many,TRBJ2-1,CASSPLGGFNDEQFF,TGTGCCAGCAGTCCGCTAGGAGGGTTTAACGATGAGCAGTTCTTC
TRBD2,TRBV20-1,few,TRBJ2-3,CSADGTSGGGDTQYF,TGCAGTGCCGACGGGACTAGCGGGGGGGGAGATACGCAGTATTTT
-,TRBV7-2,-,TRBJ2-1,CASSPGGDFDEQFF,TGTGCCAGCAGCCCCGGAGGGGATTTCGATGAGCAGTTCTTC
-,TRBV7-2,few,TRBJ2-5,CASSPTRYSGHQETQYF,TGTGCCAGCAGCCCAACCCGTTATTCGGGCCATCAAGAGACCCAGTACTTC
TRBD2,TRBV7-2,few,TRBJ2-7,CASSLVAGPINYEQYF,TGTGCCAGCAGCTTAGTAGCGGGGCCCATCAACTACGAGCAGTACTTC
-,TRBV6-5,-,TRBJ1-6,CASSWETNGSPLHF,TGTGCCAGCAGTTGGGAGACGAACGGGTCACCCCTCCACTTT
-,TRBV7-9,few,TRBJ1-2,CASSSMTGTNYGYTF,TGTGCCAGCAGCTCCATGACCGGGACAAATTATGGCTACACCTTC
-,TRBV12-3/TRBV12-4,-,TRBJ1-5,CASSIGIPHQPQHF,TGTGCCAGCAGTATCGGGATCCCGCATCAGCCCCAGCATTTT
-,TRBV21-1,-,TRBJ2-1,CASSKVRGETGEDEQFF,TGTGCCAGCAGCAAAGTCCGGGGGGAGACAGGGGAAGATGAGCAGTTCTTC
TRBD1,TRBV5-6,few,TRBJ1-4,CASSRRTGVLSEKLFF,TGTGCCAGCAGCCGAAGGACAGGCGTCTTAAGTGAAAAACTGTTTTTT
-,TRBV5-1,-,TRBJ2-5,CASTLAPPQGGARETQYF,TGCGCCAGCACTCTTGCCCCCCCCCAGGGGGGGGCGAGAGAGACCCAGTACTTC
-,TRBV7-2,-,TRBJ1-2,CASSLGGAGANSGYTF,TGTGCCAGCAGCTTAGGGGGGGCAGGTGCTAATAGTGGCTACACCTTC
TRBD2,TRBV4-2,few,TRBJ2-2,CASSRGPIAGAPGELFF,TGTGCCAGCAGCCGGGGGCCGATAGCGGGGGCTCCCGGGGAGCTGTTTTTT
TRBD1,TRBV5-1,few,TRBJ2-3,CASSSEPPGQANTQYF,TGCGCCAGCAGCTCCGAGCCGCCAGGACAGGCAAATACGCAGTATTTT
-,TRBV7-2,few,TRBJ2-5,CASSPPGAGNQETQYF,TGTGCCAGCAGCCCCCCCGGGGCGGGTAACCAAGAGACCCAGTACTTC
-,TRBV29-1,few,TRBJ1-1,CSVGGRRPLTEAFF,TGCAGCGTTGGGGGTAGACGGCCGTTGACTGAAGCTTTCTTT
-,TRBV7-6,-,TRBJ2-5,CASTPGGVGMETQYF,TGTGCCAGCACCCCAGGGGGGGTAGGAATGGAGACCCAGTACTTC
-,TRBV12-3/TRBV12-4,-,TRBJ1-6,CASSLWGSPLHF,TGTGCCAGCAGTTTGTGGGGTTCACCCCTCCACTTT
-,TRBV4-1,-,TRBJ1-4,CASSRNLPPTNEKLFF,TGCGCCAGCAGCCGAAATCTCCCACCAACTAATGAAAAACTGTTTTTT
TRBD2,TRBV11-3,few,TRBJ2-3,CASSLTAGTDTQYF,TGTGCCAGCAGCTTAACAGCGGGGACGGATACGCAGTATTTT
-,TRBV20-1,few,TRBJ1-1,CSARALREAFF,TGCAGTGCTAGAGCTCTCCGGGAAGCTTTCTTT
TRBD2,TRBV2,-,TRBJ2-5,CASSTMNERGPGEETQYF,TGTGCCAGCAGTACAATGAACGAGCGGGGGCCCGGGGAAGAGACCCAGTACTTC
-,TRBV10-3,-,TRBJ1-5,CAISESELNQPQHF,TGTGCCATCAGTGAGTCGGAGTTGAATCAGCCCCAGCATTTT
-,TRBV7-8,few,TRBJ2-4,CASSAGVPDIQYF,TGTGCCAGCAGCGCAGGGGTTCCGGACATTCAGTACTTC
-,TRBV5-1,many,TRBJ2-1,CASSPGVGGEQFF,TGCGCCAGCAGCCCCGGCGTAGGTGGTGAGCAGTTCTTC
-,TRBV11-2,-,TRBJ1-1,CASSFDSQNTEAFF,TGTGCCAGCAGCTTTGACAGCCAGAACACTGAAGCTTTCTTT
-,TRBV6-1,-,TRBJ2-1,CASSGSHEQFF,TGTGCCAGCAGTGGTTCCCATGAGCAGTTCTTC
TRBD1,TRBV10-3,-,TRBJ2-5,CDISDTGQKETQYF,TGTGACATCAGTGATACGGGACAGAAAGAGACCCAGTACTTC
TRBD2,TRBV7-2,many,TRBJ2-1,CASSLGTSVYNEQFF,TGTGCCAGCAGCCTGGGGACTAGCGTGTACAATGAGCAGTTCTTC
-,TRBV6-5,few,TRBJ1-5,CASSYSVREGTQPQHF,TGTGCCAGCAGTTACTCGGTCAGGGAAGGGACTCAGCCCCAGCATTTT
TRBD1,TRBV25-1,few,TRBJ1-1,CASGRQGGTEAFF,TGTGCCAGCGGGAGACAGGGGGGGACTGAAGCTTTCTTT
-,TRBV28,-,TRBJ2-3,CASSPLRRADTDTQYF,TGTGCCAGCAGTCCCTTGCGAAGGGCGGACACAGATACGCAGTATTTT
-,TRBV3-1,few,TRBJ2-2,CASSPTHEGTGELFF,TGTGCCAGCAGCCCGACCCATGAGGGCACCGGGGAGCTGTTTTTT
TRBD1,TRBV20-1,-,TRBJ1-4,CSARAGQINEKLFF,TGCAGTGCTAGAGCGGGACAGATAAATGAAAAACTGTTTTTT
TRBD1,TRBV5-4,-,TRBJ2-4,CASSSGTGKNIQYF,TGTGCCAGCAGCTCCGGGACAGGGAAAAACATTCAGTACTTC
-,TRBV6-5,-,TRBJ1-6,CASSYAEGGNSPLHF,TGTGCCAGCAGTTATGCCGAGGGGGGGAATTCACCCCTCCACTTT
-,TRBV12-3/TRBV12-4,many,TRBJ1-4,CASSFSAANEKLFF,TGTGCCAGCAGTTTCTCCGCGGCTAATGAAAAACTGTTTTTT
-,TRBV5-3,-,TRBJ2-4,CAPSGLASKLAKNIQYF,TGTGCCCCCTCAGGTCTAGCGTCTAAACTAGCCAAAAACATTCAGTACTTC
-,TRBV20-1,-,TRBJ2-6,CSARWESSGANVLTF,TGCAGTGCTAGATGGGAGAGCTCTGGGGCCAACGTCCTGACTTTC
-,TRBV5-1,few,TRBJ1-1,CASSLVQGRDTEAFF,TGCGCCAGCAGCTTGGTGCAGGGGAGGGACACTGAAGCTTTCTTT
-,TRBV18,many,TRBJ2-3,CASSPRPDTQYF,TGTGCCAGCTCACCACGTCCAGATACGCAGTATTTT
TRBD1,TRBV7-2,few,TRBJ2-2,CASSLVGQGALTGELFF,TGTGCCAGCAGCTTAGTGGGACAGGGGGCTTTGACCGGGGAGCTGTTTTTT
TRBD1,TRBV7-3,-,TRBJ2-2,CASSRDSTNTGELFF,TGTGCCAGCAGCCGGGACAGTACGAACACCGGGGAGCTGTTTTTT
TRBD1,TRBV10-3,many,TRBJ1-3,CAISRQGSGNTIYF,TGTGCCATCAGTCGACAGGGGTCTGGAAACACCATATATTTT
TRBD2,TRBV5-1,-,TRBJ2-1,CASSPPLAGLSNEQFF,TGCGCCAGCAGCCCTCCACTAGCGGGCCTCTCCAATGAGCAGTTCTTC
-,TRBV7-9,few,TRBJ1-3,CASSDGTSGNTIYF,TGTGCCAGCAGCGACGGGACTTCTGGAAACACCATATATTTT